The T cell receptor (beta chain) described here comes from a study of post-analysis software for immune sequencing data. Study-level information: Included among the disease courses, which were recorded for the cohort, were relapsing-remitting, secondary progressive and progressive-relapsing multiple sclerosis.

cDNA libraries for TCR beta contained unique molecular identifiers. MiXCR, applied by TCRdb to the PCR reads, yields one record per CDR3 protein. This table holds approximately 400,000 distinct CDR3 sequences, approximately 38% found once. Notes on the study in general: Patients used about five TRBV segments, including TRBV5-6, TRBV5-1 and TRBV20-1, more often than controls. Significantly lower normalized Chao1 diversity was found in patients with multiple sclerosis relative to controls. Strong co-clustering by F measure was evident for samples that had been prepared in the same batch.

On this clonotype itself: The antigen remains undetermined.

The CDR3 loop spans 21 amino acids. After removal of 1 base from V and 4 bases from J, the junction contained 20 bases not matched to a gene. In germline, CDR1 is MNHEY, CDR2 SMNVEV (reference sequence). Sample: blood. This chain joins TRBV27 and TRBJ2-3; TRBD1 aligns across 10 bases. This clonotype originated in a girl aged 10 to 17 with multiple sclerosis. CDR3 residues: CASSLLGGTGVDGGDPDTQYF. The DNA of the CDR3 is TGTGCCAGCAGTTTATTAGGGGGGACAGGGGTCGACGGGGGGGACCCAGATACGCAGTATTTT.